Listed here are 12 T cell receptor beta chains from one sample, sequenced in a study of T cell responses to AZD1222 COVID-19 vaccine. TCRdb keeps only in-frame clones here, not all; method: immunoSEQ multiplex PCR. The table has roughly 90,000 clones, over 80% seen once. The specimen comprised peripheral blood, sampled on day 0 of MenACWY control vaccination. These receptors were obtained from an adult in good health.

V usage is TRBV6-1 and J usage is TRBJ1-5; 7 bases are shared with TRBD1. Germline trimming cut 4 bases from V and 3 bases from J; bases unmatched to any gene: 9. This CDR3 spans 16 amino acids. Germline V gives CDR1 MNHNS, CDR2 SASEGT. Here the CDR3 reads CASSAQTGAHNQPQHF. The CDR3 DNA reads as TGTGCCAGCAGTGCCCAAACAGGGGCCCACAATCAGCCCCAGCATTTT.

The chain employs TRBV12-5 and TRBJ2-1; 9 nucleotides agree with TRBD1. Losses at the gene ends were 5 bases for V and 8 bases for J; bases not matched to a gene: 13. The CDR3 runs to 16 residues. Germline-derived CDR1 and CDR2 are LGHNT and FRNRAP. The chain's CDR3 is CASGSILGTGIHEQFF. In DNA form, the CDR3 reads TGTGCTAGTGGTAGCATCCTCGGGACAGGGATTCATGAGCAGTTCTTC.

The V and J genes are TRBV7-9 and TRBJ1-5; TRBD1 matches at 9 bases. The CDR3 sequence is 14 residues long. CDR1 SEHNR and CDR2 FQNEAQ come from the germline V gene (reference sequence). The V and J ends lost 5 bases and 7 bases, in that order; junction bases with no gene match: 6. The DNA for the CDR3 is TGTGCCAGCAGCGTCACAGGGGGCGGGCAGCCCCAGCATTTT. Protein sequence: CASSVTGGGQPQHF. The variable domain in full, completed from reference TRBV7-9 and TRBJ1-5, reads DTGVSQNPRHKITKRGQNVTFRCDPISEHNRLYWYRQTLGQGPEFLTYFQNEAQLEKSRLLSDRFSAERPKGSFSTLEIQRTEQGDSAMYLCASSVTGGGQPQHFGDGTRLSIL.

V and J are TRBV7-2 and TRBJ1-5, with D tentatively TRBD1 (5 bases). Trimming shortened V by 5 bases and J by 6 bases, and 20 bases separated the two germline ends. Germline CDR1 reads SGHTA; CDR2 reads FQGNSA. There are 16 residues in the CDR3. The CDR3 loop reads CASSQNPAGSGQPQHF. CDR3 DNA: TGTGCCAGCAGCCAAAATCCGGCAGGGTCGGGTCAGCCCCAGCATTTT.

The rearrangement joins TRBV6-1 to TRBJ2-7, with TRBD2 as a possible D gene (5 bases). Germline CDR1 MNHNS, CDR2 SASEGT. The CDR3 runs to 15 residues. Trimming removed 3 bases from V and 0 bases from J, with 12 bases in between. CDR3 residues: CASSDATGSSYEQYF. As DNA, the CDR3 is TGTGCCAGCAGTGATGCGACGGGAAGCTCCTACGAGCAGTACTTC.

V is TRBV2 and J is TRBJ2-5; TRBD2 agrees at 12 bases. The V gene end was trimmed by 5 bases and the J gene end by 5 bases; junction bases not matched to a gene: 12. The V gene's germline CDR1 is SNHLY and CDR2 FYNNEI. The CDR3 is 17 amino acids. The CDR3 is CASSSTSGRGLHETQYF. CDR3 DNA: TGTGCCAGCAGTTCGACTAGCGGGAGAGGCCTCCACGAGACCCAGTACTTC. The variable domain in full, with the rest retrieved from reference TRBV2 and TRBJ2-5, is EPEVTQTPSHQVTQMGQEVILRCVPISNHLYFYWYRQILGQKVEFLVSFYNNEISEKSEIFDDQFSVERPDGSNFTLKIRSTKLEDSAMYFCASSSTSGRGLHETQYFGPGTRLLVL.

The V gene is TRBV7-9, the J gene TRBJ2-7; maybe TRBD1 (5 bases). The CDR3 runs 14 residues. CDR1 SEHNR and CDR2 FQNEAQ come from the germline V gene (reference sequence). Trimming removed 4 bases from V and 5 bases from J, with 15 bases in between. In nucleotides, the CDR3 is TGTGCCAGCAGCTCAACTACAGGTACAAACGAGCAGTACTTC. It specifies CASSSTTGTNEQYF.

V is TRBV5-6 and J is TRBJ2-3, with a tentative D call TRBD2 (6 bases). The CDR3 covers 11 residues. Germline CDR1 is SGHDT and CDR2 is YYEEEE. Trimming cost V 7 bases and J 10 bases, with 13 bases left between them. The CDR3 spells CASWEAGAQYF. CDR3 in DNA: TGTGCCAGCTGGGAGGCAGGTGCGCAGTATTTT.

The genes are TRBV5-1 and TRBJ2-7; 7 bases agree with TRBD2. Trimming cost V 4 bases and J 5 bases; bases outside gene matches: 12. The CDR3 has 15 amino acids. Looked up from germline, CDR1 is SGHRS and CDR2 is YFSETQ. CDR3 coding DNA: TGCGCCAGCAGCCCGACCGGACTAGGGTTGAACGAGCAGTACTTC. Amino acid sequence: CASSPTGLGLNEQYF.

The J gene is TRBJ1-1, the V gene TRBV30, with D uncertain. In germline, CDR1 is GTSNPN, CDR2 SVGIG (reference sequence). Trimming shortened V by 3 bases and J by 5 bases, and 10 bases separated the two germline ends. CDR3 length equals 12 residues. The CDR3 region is CAWRRRETEAFF. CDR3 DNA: TGTGCCTGGAGGAGAAGAGAAACTGAAGCTTTCTTT.

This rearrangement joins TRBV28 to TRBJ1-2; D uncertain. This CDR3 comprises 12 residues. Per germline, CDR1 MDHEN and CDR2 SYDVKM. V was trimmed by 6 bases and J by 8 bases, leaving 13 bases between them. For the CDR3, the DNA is TGTGCCAGCAGAATCGGTGGTTGGGGCTACACCTTC. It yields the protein CASRIGGWGYTF.

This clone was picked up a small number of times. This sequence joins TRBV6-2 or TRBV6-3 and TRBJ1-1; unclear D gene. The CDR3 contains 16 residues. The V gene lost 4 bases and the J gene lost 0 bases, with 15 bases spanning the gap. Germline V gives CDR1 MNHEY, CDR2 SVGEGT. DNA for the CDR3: TGTGCCAGCAGTTCGGGTCCGAGCACTTTGAACACTGAAGCTTTCTTT. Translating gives CASSSGPSTLNTEAFF.